Each of the 22 T cell receptor beta chains below was sequenced from the same sample in a study of cytomegalovirus exposure and HLA in healthy donors. Measured with immunoSEQ multiplex PCR; TCRdb has only the in-frame clones, and not every one. The sample has 180,000 or so clones; 75% to 85% are singletons. Sequencing input: PBMCs. The receptors derive from a woman aged 25-40 years in good health and CMV-seropositive.

The chain joins TRBV28 to TRBJ2-2, with TRBD2 identical over 8 bases. The ends lost 10 bases at V and 6 bases at J; junction bases unmatched: 10. This CDR3 is 14 amino acids long. CDR1 and CDR2 (germline): MDHEN, SYDVKM. As DNA, the CDR3 is TGTGCCACCATCCCGGGACTAGTCGCCGGGGAGCTGTTTTTT. Translated, it gives CATIPGLVAGELFF. The entire variable domain, with the rest obtained from reference TRBV28 and TRBJ2-2, is as follows: DVKVTQSSRYLVKRTGEKVFLECVQDMDHENMFWYRQDPGLGLRLIYFSYDVKMKEKGDIPEGYSVSREKKERFSLILESASTNQTSMYLCATIPGLVAGELFFGEGSRLTVL.

CDR3 in DNA: TGTGCCAGCAGCTTAATCTCGACAGGGGTGGAGACCCAGTACTTC. Amino acids: CASSLISTGVETQYF. The chain combines TRBV7-8 with TRBJ2-5; 8 bases map to TRBD1. In germline, CDR1 is SGHVS, CDR2 FQNEAQ. CDR3 length: 15 amino acids. Losses at the gene ends were 2 bases for V and 5 bases for J; bases not matched to a gene: 7. Drawing the rest from reference TRBV7-8 and TRBJ2-5, the complete variable domain is GAGVSQSPRYKVAKRGQDVALRCDPISGHVSLFWYQQALGQGPEFLTYFQNEAQLDKSGLPSDRFFAERPEGSVSTLKIQRTQQEDSAVYLCASSLISTGVETQYFGPGTRLLVL.

The chain uses TRBV19 and TRBJ2-1, with D possibly TRBD1 on 6 matching bases. The germline gives CDR1 LNHDA, CDR2 SQIVND (reference sequence). V was pared by 11 bases and J by 9 bases, with 14 bases between. The length of the CDR3 is 11 residues. DNA for the CDR3: TGTGCCGGGGGAACAGGGCCTGAGCAGTTCTTC. Residues: CAGGTGPEQFF.

V gene TRBV6-1 combines with J gene TRBJ1-3; D unclear. The CDR3 consists of 14 residues. Germline V lookup: CDR1 MNHNS, CDR2 SASEGT. Trimming stripped 3 bases from V and 4 bases from J, with 10 bases between. The CDR3: CASSDPGLGNTIYF. In nucleotides, the CDR3 is TGTGCCAGCAGTGACCCGGGGTTGGGAAACACCATATATTTT.

The chain recombines TRBV7-9 with TRBJ2-5, with TRBD2 matching over 14 bases. The ends lost 6 bases at V and 5 bases at J; junction bases unmatched: 8. Germline V gene lookup returns CDR1 SEHNR and CDR2 FQNEAQ (reference sequence). The CDR3 runs to 16 residues. The CDR3 DNA follows: TGTGCCAGCAGACACCGACTAGCGGGAGGGCAGGAGACCCAGTACTTC. Protein: CASRHRLAGGQETQYF.

The CDR3 reads CASSPRQGVAKNIQYF. CDR3 nucleotide sequence: TGTGCCAGTAGTCCCCGACAGGGGGTAGCCAAAAACATTCAGTACTTC. The chain uses TRBV19 and TRBJ2-4; 9 bases are shared with TRBD1. The CDR3 has 16 amino acids. V shed 5 bases and J 0 bases; nucleotides not matched to a gene: 5. Germline V gives CDR1 LNHDA, CDR2 SQIVND (reference sequence). Full variable domain (rest looked up from reference TRBV19 and TRBJ2-4): DGGITQSPKYLFRKEGQNVTLSCEQNLNHDAMYWYRQDPGQGLRLIYYSQIVNDFQKGDIAEGYSVSREKKESFPLTVTSAQKNPTAFYLCASSPRQGVAKNIQYFGAGTRLSVL.

The chain has TRBV5-1 and TRBJ1-1; TRBD1 is a possible D gene (5 bases). CDR3 size: 13 residues. V was pared by 4 bases and J by 1 base, with 8 bases between. The germline V gene encodes CDR1 SGHRS and CDR2 YFSETQ. The CDR3: CASSGGRNTEAFF. The CDR3 DNA reads as TGCGCCAGCAGCGGGGGGAGGAACACTGAAGCTTTCTTT.

The rearrangement links TRBV5-1 to TRBJ1-1; D is unclear. CDR3 length equals 15 residues. Trimming stripped 1 base from V and 7 bases from J, with 17 bases between. Germline CDR1 SGHRS, CDR2 YFSETQ. Written as DNA, the CDR3 is TGCGCCAGCAGCTTGAGGCAAGAGGGAGGAGGTGAAGCTTTCTTT. Translation gives CASSLRQEGGGEAFF.

This clone was seen once. The chain is built from TRBV28 and TRBJ1-1; D might be TRBD1 (6 bases). The germline V and J ends were trimmed by 8 bases and 10 bases, with 17 bases remaining between them. The CDR3 consists of 12 residues. Germline values: CDR1 MDHEN, CDR2 SYDVKM. CDR3 residues: CASGDNSRAAFF. In DNA form, the CDR3 reads TGTGCCAGCGGGGACAACTCCCGGGCAGCTTTCTTT.

The gene calls are TRBV28 and TRBJ2-7; 7 bases fit TRBD1. CDR3 length: 15 residues. Losses at the gene ends were 3 bases for V and 2 bases for J; bases not matched to a gene: 7. CDR1 is MDHEN and CDR2 is SYDVKM in the germline V gene. The CDR3 DNA sequence: TGTGCCAGCAGTTTCTCTGGGACAGTAACCTACGAGCAGTACTTC. The encoded protein is CASSFSGTVTYEQYF.

The chain combines TRBV5-1 with TRBJ2-2; D remains ambiguous. The V gene lost 0 bases and the J gene lost 0 bases, with 9 bases spanning the gap. The germline CDR1 and CDR2 sequences are SGHRS and YFSETQ. The CDR3 is made up of 16 amino acids. This chain's CDR3 is CASSLGGNANTGELFF. The DNA of the CDR3 is TGCGCCAGCAGCTTGGGCGGCAACGCGAACACCGGGGAGCTGTTTTTT.

V is TRBV5-6 and J is TRBJ2-7; D might be TRBD2 (5 bases). V dropped 4 bases and J dropped 3 bases, with 20 bases sitting between them. The length of the CDR3 is 16 residues. Germline CDR1 and CDR2: SGHDT and YYEEEE. The CDR3 loop reads CASSLNLGARDYEQYF. The CDR3 nucleotides read TGTGCCAGCAGCCTCAACTTAGGAGCCCGGGACTACGAGCAGTACTTC. The entire variable domain, with the rest obtained from reference TRBV5-6 and TRBJ2-7, is as follows: DAGVTQSPTHLIKTRGQQVTLRCSPKSGHDTVSWYQQALGQGPQFIFQYYEEEERQRGNFPDRFSGHQFPNYSSELNVNALLLGDSALYLCASSLNLGARDYEQYFGPGTRLTVT.

The gene calls are TRBV6-6 and TRBJ1-4; 9 positions agree with TRBD1. Germline-derived CDR1 and CDR2 are MNHNY and SVGAGI (reference sequence). This CDR3 has 15 amino acids. The ends lost 6 bases at V and 5 bases at J; junction bases unmatched: 7. CDR3 sequence (DNA): TGTGCCAGCAGCTGGGTGGGACAGGGAAATGAAAAACTGTTTTTT. Protein product: CASSWVGQGNEKLFF.

The chain links TRBV7-6 to TRBJ2-3; 9 nucleotides line up with TRBD2. This CDR3 is 16 amino acids long. Trimming took 5 bases from V and 4 from J; bases not matched to a gene: 10. Germline CDR1 is SGHVS and CDR2 is FNYEAQ. The CDR3 DNA is TGTGCCAGCAGCCCCCTTCATAGCGGGAGAGCAGATACGCAGTATTTT. As protein: CASSPLHSGRADTQYF. Based on the CDR3 plus reference TRBV7-6 and TRBJ2-3, the full variable domain is GAGVSQSPRYKVTKRGQDVALRCDPISGHVSLYWYRQALGQGPEFLTYFNYEAQQDKSGLPNDRFSAERPEGSISTLTIQRTEQRDSAMYRCASSPLHSGRADTQYFGPGTRLTVL.

The chain employs TRBV7-8 and TRBJ1-2, with D possibly being TRBD1 (5 bases). Trimming took off 8 bases at V and 0 bases at J, with 13 bases between the two ends. CDR1 is SGHVS and CDR2 is FQNEAQ in the germline V gene. The length of the CDR3 is 14 residues. CDR3 amino acids: CASSLTEANYGYTF. The CDR3 DNA reads as TGTGCCAGCTCCCTGACAGAAGCTAACTATGGCTACACCTTC.

The chain links TRBV7-2 to TRBJ2-3, with TRBD2 matching over 10 bases. The CDR3 length is 16 residues. Germline V lookup: CDR1 SGHTA, CDR2 FQGNSA. V was pared by 1 base and J by 3 bases, with 4 bases of the junction left unmatched. CDR3 sequence reads: CASSLDSGRWTDTQYF. CDR3 DNA sequence: TGTGCCAGCAGCTTAGATAGCGGGAGGTGGACAGATACGCAGTATTTT.

This clone was seen a single time. Mismatch with germline at one junction end may stem from a read error. The gene calls are TRBV6-1 and TRBJ2-7; weak D call: TRBD2 (5 bases). The CDR3 has 16 amino acids. Germline V CDR1 and CDR2: MNHNS, SASEGT. The CDR3 here is CASNEGNWRAKYEQYF. The CDR3 DNA follows: TGTGCCAGCAATGAAGGGAATTGGCGGGCAAAATACGAGCAGTACTTC.

The rearrangement joins TRBV14 to TRBJ1-1; D is unresolved. This CDR3 is 15 amino acids long. V was trimmed by 4 bases and J by 0 bases, leaving 12 bases between them. Germline CDR1 and CDR2: SGHDN and FVKESK. This CDR3 is CASSPAGRMNTEAFF. The CDR3 DNA reads as TGTGCCAGCAGCCCTGCGGGGAGGATGAACACTGAAGCTTTCTTT.

This chain joins TRBV19 and TRBJ2-6, with TRBD1 matching over 7 bases. This CDR3 region has 15 residues. Germline CDR1 reads LNHDA; CDR2 reads SQIVND (reference sequence). J was trimmed by 4 bases and V by 5 bases; bases with no gene match: 5. CDR3 sequence reads: CASSVTGAGANVLTF. Written as DNA, the CDR3 is TGTGCCAGTAGTGTTACAGGGGCCGGGGCCAACGTCCTGACTTTC. Full variable domain (missing parts from reference TRBV19 and TRBJ2-6): DGGITQSPKYLFRKEGQNVTLSCEQNLNHDAMYWYRQDPGQGLRLIYYSQIVNDFQKGDIAEGYSVSREKKESFPLTVTSAQKNPTAFYLCASSVTGAGANVLTFGAGSRLTVL.

J is TRBJ2-3 and V is TRBV29-1, with D maybe TRBD1 (6 bases). From germline, CDR1 is SQVTM and CDR2 ANQGSEA. Trimming shortened V by 5 bases and J by 5 bases, and 11 bases separated the two germline ends. This CDR3 has 12 residues. The CDR3 sequence: CSVNPGEDTQYF. DNA of the CDR3: TGCAGCGTTAACCCAGGGGAAGATACGCAGTATTTT.

The V and J genes are TRBV28 and TRBJ1-5; 9 nucleotides agree with TRBD1. V was clipped by 6 bases and J by 3 bases; unmatched bases: 3. CDR3 length: 14 residues. Germline lookup yields CDR1 MDHEN and CDR2 SYDVKM. CDR3 region: CASRRDRVNQPQHF. CDR3 coding DNA: TGTGCCAGCAGAAGGGACAGGGTCAATCAGCCCCAGCATTTT.

The chain recombines TRBV27 with TRBJ2-1; D gene ambiguous. There are 16 residues in the CDR3. Trimming took 3 bases from V and 0 from J, leaving 12 bases between them. Per the germline V gene, CDR1 is MNHEY and CDR2 is SMNVEV (reference sequence). The CDR3, as DNA: TGTGCCAGCAGTTTCGAGGTGGGTCCCTCCTACAATGAGCAGTTCTTC. Translated, it gives CASSFEVGPSYNEQFF.